This T cell receptor (beta chain) derives from a study of neurological immune-mediated disorders. The CDR3 consists of 16 residues. Germline-derived CDR1 and CDR2 are ENHRY and SYGVKD. V dropped 7 bases and J dropped 6 bases, with 25 bases sitting between them. This clonotype showed up many times. TCRdb passed the 5' RACE reads through MiXCR, listing each CDR3 protein once. This table holds around 25,000 distinct CDR3 sequences, around a fifth found once. The clonotype comes from a woman in her sixties or seventies in good health. Sequencing was performed on PBMCs. J is TRBJ2-7 and V is TRBV10-3, with D perhaps given as TRBD1 or TRBD2 (5 bases each). The chain's CDR3 is CAIKRSWGSQLGEQYF. CDR3 DNA sequence: TGTGCCATCAAGCGGTCATGGGGGTCCCAATTGGGCGAGCAGTACTTC.